This TCR beta chain is drawn from a study of tumor-infiltrating lymphocytes in primary liver carcinoma. Overall study: Samples had roughly 3.65 to 8 million productive TCRbeta reads, comparable between tissue types.

Constant-region priming of about 520 ng total RNA yielded TCR beta cDNA. Three nested multiplex PCR rounds of slightly modified ARM-PCR generated TCR beta libraries. Use of TRBV1-TRBV30 forward primers with a C-beta reverse primer characterized the first two PCR rounds, which lasted 10 cycles each. TCRdb itself ran the multiplex PCR reads through MiXCR, one entry per CDR3 protein. The sample has approximately 30,000 distinct CDR3 sequences, roughly 78% seen once; the top ten hold more than 30%. Trimming took off 0 bases at V and 3 bases at J, with 11 bases between the two ends. The CDR3 runs to 15 residues. Germline V gene lookup returns CDR1 MNHEY and CDR2 SVGAGI. The roughly 20-34 mg bulk tissue piece was not sorted before simultaneous RNA and DNA extraction. Chronic HBV infection affected patients, none of whom had received treatment. This clonotype was seen ten or more times.

The sample taken for sequencing was liver tumor tissue from sampling region 3. Subset of the sample: tumor region T3, left-lateral pole. This chain connects TRBV6-5 to TRBJ1-1; D gene ambiguous. This clonotype was sampled from a woman in her thirties with primary liver carcinoma and hepatitis B virus infection. CDR3 sequence (DNA): TGTGCCAGCAGTTACTCCCCGGTTCCGGACACTGAAGCTTTCTTT. Residues: CASSYSPVPDTEAFF.